This T cell receptor beta chain was captured by sequencing in a study of tissue T cells after allogeneic stem cell transplantation. General observations from the study: Only a limited share of tissue TCRs appeared in blood or spleen. Within patients, tissue anatomy strongly shaped TCR repertoire composition. The patient cohort was small and clinically heterogeneous, with limited sampling depth.

Sequencing of TCRbeta CDR3 at survey depth gave sequences and template counts. Assay used: immunoSEQ multiplex PCR; TCRdb lists only in-frame clones, some missing. The data hold some 22,000 clones, with approximately 69% observed a single time. As to this clone: Its specificity is not known. The genes are named according to mouse.

The receptor comes from a female BALB/c mouse in good health. Mouse MHC haplotype: H2-d. The sample taken for sequencing was blood.

CDR3 DNA (partial): TGTGCCTGGAGCCGTGACATCACAGAAGTCTTC. It yields the protein CAWSRDITEVF. The full CDR3 is CAWSRDITEVFF. This chain joins TRBV31 and TRBJ1-1, with D unresolved. The read terminates 1 residue ahead of where the CDR3 ends, so the germline J gene completes it. The CDR3 loop spans 12 amino acids. The V end lost 3 bases, the J end lost 4 bases, and 9 bases lay between the germline ends. Germline values: CDR1 GKSSPN, CDR2 SITVG. Full variable domain (remainder filled in from reference TRBV31 and TRBJ1-1): AQTIHQWPVAEIKAVGSPLSLGCTIKGKSSPNLYWYWQATGGTLQQLFYSITVGQVESVVQLNLSASRPKDDQFILSTEKLLLSHSGFYLCAWSRDITEVFFGKGTRLTVV.